This T cell receptor (beta chain) was captured in a study of OX40 agonist ivuxolimab in advanced cancers. Repertoires were generated with immunoSEQ multiplex PCR, while TCRdb's copy carries only in-frame clones and drops some. Of 70,000 to 85,000 clones listed, 80% to 85% are singletons. V was pared by 4 bases and J by 11 bases, with 10 bases of the junction left unmatched. CDR3 length: 13 amino acids. Germline V CDR1 and CDR2: LNHDA, SQIVND (reference sequence). Autoimmune disease history or systemic immunosuppression led to patient exclusion. Blood specimens came from baseline, cycle 4 day 1, and cycle 7 day 1.

The receptor was isolated from an adult with an advanced solid tumor such as melanoma, head and neck, liver or kidney cancer. The sequencing used CD4+ or CD8+ T cells sorted from blood, collected in a trial of the OX40 agonist ivuxolimab. The gene calls are TRBV19 and TRBJ1-1; 7 nucleotides match TRBD1. CDR3 DNA: TGTGCCAGTAGTACCGAGACAGGGTTGCGGGCTTTCTTT. Translation: CASSTETGLRAFF.